Listed below are T cell receptor beta chains from one sample, sequenced in a study of T cell changes during pregnancy in multiple sclerosis. Sequenced by immunoSEQ multiplex PCR; TCRdb stores in-frame clones only, minus some. The sample has about 40,000 clones; approximately 90% are singletons. Specimen: CD4+ T cells from peripheral blood mononuclear cells, collected in the third trimester of pregnancy. All receptors come from a female donor with multiple sclerosis, enrolled in a pregnancy study. The CDR3 runs from the conserved cysteine through the conserved F or W. D genes are given only for firm matches. For some rows the clone size is stated as once, few or many, or as a class when expanded; others skip it.

abundance	d_gene	v_gene	j_gene	CDR3aa	CDR3nt
.	.	TRBV21-1	TRBJ2-7	CASSKEFAVETKTYEQYF	TGTGCCAGCAGCAAAGAGTTTGCGGTTGAGACTAAGACCTACGAGCAGTACTTC
.	TRBD2	TRBV15	TRBJ2-7	CATSRGGTSAYEQYF	TGTGCCACCAGCAGAGGAGGGACTAGCGCCTACGAGCAGTACTTC
few	TRBD2	TRBV5-6	TRBJ2-5	CASSVPRGVETQYF	TGTGCCAGCAGCGTCCCGCGGGGGGTAGAGACCCAGTACTTC
.	.	TRBV7-9	TRBJ1-5	CASSLGRTELNQPQHF	TGTGCCAGCAGCTTAGGAAGGACAGAACTAAATCAGCCCCAGCATTTT
.	.	TRBV7-2	TRBJ1-2	CASSFDGDINYGYTF	TGTGCCAGCAGCTTCGACGGGGATATTAACTATGGCTACACCTTC
.	.	TRBV14	TRBJ2-3	CASSPDYALPYTDTQYF	TGTGCCAGCAGCCCCGACTACGCCCTGCCCTACACAGATACGCAGTATTTT
.	TRBD1	TRBV19	TRBJ1-4	CASSRITGATNEKLFF	TGTGCCAGTAGTAGGATTACAGGGGCAACTAATGAAAAACTGTTTTTT
.	TRBD1	TRBV27	TRBJ2-7	CASSLRDRSSYEQYF	TGTGCCAGCAGTTTGAGGGACAGAAGCTCCTACGAGCAGTACTTC
.	TRBD2	TRBV10-2	TRBJ2-1	CASSESSGLGNNEQFF	TGCGCCAGCAGTGAGTCGAGCGGACTAGGTAACAATGAGCAGTTCTTC
.	TRBD2	TRBV4-2	TRBJ2-3	CASSQDLAGETDTQYF	TGTGCCAGCAGCCAAGACCTAGCGGGAGAGACAGATACGCAGTATTTT
once	.	TRBV10-1	TRBJ2-5	CASGRDLQETQYF	TGCGCCAGCGGGCGGGACTTACAAGAGACCCAGTACTTC
.	TRBD1	TRBV5-1	TRBJ2-7	CASSGRTGSYEQYF	TGCGCCAGCAGCGGCAGGACAGGGAGCTACGAGCAGTACTTC
.	.	TRBV2	TRBJ2-5	CASIESGQSETQYF	TGTGCCAGCATCGAATCTGGGCAGTCAGAGACCCAGTACTTC
.	.	TRBV15	TRBJ1-5	CATSRGEGMRGNQPQHF	TGTGCCACCAGCAGAGGCGAGGGCATGAGGGGCAATCAGCCCCAGCATTTT
.	.	TRBV27	TRBJ1-2	CASSFGRDYYGYTF	TGTGCCAGCAGTTTTGGCAGAGACTACTATGGCTACACCTTC
.	TRBD2	TRBV9	TRBJ2-2	CASSVGSSGTPGELFF	TGTGCCAGCAGCGTAGGATCCAGCGGGACGCCCGGGGAGCTGTTTTTT
.	.	TRBV14	TRBJ2-2	CASSQVSRTKDTGELFF	TGTGCCAGCAGCCAAGTTTCCCGGACAAAAGACACCGGGGAGCTGTTTTTT
.	TRBD1	TRBV5-6	TRBJ1-2	CASSLYGQGTYGYTF	TGTGCCAGCAGCTTGTACGGACAGGGGACCTATGGCTACACCTTC
.	.	TRBV18	TRBJ1-3	CASSPVSIPGNTIYF	TGTGCCAGCTCACCAGTCTCTATCCCTGGAAACACCATATATTTT
.	.	TRBV19	TRBJ2-6	CASSIVGISGANVLTF	TGTGCCAGTAGTATAGTGGGCATCTCTGGGGCCAACGTCCTGACTTTC
.	.	TRBV11-2	TRBJ1-4	CASSLRLDEKLFF	TGTGCCAGCAGCTTACGGTTGGATGAAAAACTGTTTTTT
.	TRBD2	TRBV27	TRBJ2-7	CASSSMTSGVLVEQYF	TGTGCCAGCAGTTCCATGACTAGCGGTGTCTTAGTCGAGCAGTACTTC
.	TRBD1	TRBV2	TRBJ1-1	CASGDRLLTEAFF	TGTGCCAGTGGGGACAGGCTACTTACTGAAGCTTTCTTT
.	.	TRBV5-1	TRBJ1-1	CASSLRGAYTEAFF	TGCGCCAGCAGCTTGCGGGGGGCGTACACTGAAGCTTTCTTT
.	TRBD1	TRBV19	TRBJ2-3	CASSTLGTGPSDTQYF	TGTGCCAGTAGTACCCTGGGGACAGGGCCTTCAGATACGCAGTATTTT
.	.	TRBV6-1	TRBJ2-7	CASSVSAYYEQYF	TGTGCCAGCAGTGTTAGCGCTTACTACGAGCAGTACTTC
.	.	TRBV2	TRBJ1-2	CASSEVVQTYGYTF	TGTGCCAGCAGTGAAGTTGTACAGACCTATGGCTACACCTTC
.	.	TRBV30	TRBJ1-2	CAWGGTDRGYTF	TGTGCCTGGGGGGGGACGGATAGGGGCTACACCTTC
.	TRBD2	TRBV5-1	TRBJ2-1	CASSLVASGGPYNEQFF	TGCGCCAGCAGCTTGGTGGCTAGCGGGGGTCCTTACAATGAGCAGTTCTTC
.	.	TRBV7-3	TRBJ2-1	CASSFSSRGTEQFF	TGTGCCAGCAGCTTCTCATCAAGGGGCACTGAGCAGTTCTTC
.	TRBD2	TRBV7-9	TRBJ2-7	CASSHKRGPTEQYF	TGTGCCAGCAGCCACAAGCGGGGCCCGACCGAGCAGTACTTC
few	TRBD2	TRBV10-1	TRBJ2-7	CASSEGQRESYEQYF	TGCGCCAGCAGTGAAGGCCAGCGGGAGTCCTACGAGCAGTACTTC
many	.	TRBV6-5	TRBJ1-1	CASSYTWTVSNTEAFF	TGTGCCAGCAGTTACACGTGGACAGTATCGAACACTGAAGCTTTCTTT
.	TRBD1	TRBV5-1	TRBJ1-2	CASSSSQQGRSLYGYTF	TGCGCCAGCAGTTCTTCACAACAGGGGCGATCCCTCTATGGCTACACCTTC
.	TRBD1	TRBV4-1	TRBJ2-7	CASSQDEQGAREQYF	TGCGCCAGCAGCCAAGATGAACAGGGGGCGAGAGAGCAGTACTTC
.	.	TRBV2	TRBJ1-1	CASRVLEQGNTEAFF	TGTGCCAGCCGGGTCCTGGAGCAGGGGAACACTGAAGCTTTCTTT
.	.	TRBV28	TRBJ1-5	CASSLLYSNSNQPQHF	TGTGCCAGCAGTTTATTGTACTCCAATAGCAATCAGCCCCAGCATTTT
once	TRBD1	TRBV11-2	TRBJ2-1	CASSLYRGPYNEQFF	TGTGCCAGCAGCTTGTACAGGGGTCCCTACAATGAGCAGTTCTTC
.	TRBD2	TRBV7-2	TRBJ2-7	CASSLRLAGADYEQYF	TGTGCCAGCAGCTTACGTTTAGCGGGAGCAGACTACGAGCAGTACTTC
.	TRBD2	TRBV27	TRBJ2-1	CASSFGGPSGRVQYNEQFF	TGTGCCAGCAGTTTCGGGGGGCCTAGCGGGAGGGTCCAGTACAATGAGCAGTTCTTC
.	TRBD2	TRBV27	TRBJ2-7	CASSSLAGGFEQYF	TGTGCCAGCAGTTCACTAGCGGGAGGATTCGAGCAGTACTTC
.	TRBD2	TRBV29-1	TRBJ2-7	CSVEDTGGGRASEQYF	TGCAGCGTTGAAGATACTGGGGGTGGGAGGGCGAGCGAGCAGTACTTC
.	.	TRBV18	TRBJ2-7	CASSGQSAYEQYF	TGTGCCAGTTCAGGACAGAGCGCCTACGAGCAGTACTTC
few	TRBD1	TRBV7-8	TRBJ1-5	CASSLKGDSSRNQPQHF	TGTGCCAGCAGCTTAAAGGGGGACAGTAGTAGAAATCAGCCCCAGCATTTT
.	.	TRBV5-1	TRBJ2-1	CASSRQGTEAYNEQFF	TGCGCCAGCAGCCGGCAGGGGACCGAAGCTTACAATGAGCAGTTCTTC
.	TRBD1	TRBV18	TRBJ1-3	CASSPSGQARNTIYF	TGTGCCAGCTCACCCTCTGGACAGGCCAGAAACACCATATATTTT
once	.	TRBV7-9	TRBJ2-2	CASSFLPGQKNTGELFF	TGTGCCAGCAGCTTTCTCCCGGGACAAAAGAACACCGGGGAGCTGTTTTTT
.	TRBD2	TRBV15	TRBJ2-3	CATTKTSGRADTQYF	TGTGCCACCACCAAGACTAGCGGGAGGGCAGATACGCAGTATTTT
once	.	TRBV6-5	TRBJ2-3	CASSYAVSEGTDTQYF	TGTGCCAGCAGTTACGCCGTCAGCGAGGGAACAGATACGCAGTATTTT
.	TRBD1	TRBV5-4	TRBJ2-1	CASRGQGARNEQFF	TGTGCCAGCAGGGGACAGGGGGCGCGGAATGAGCAGTTCTTC
.	TRBD1	TRBV7-6	TRBJ1-1	CASSSTGQNTEAFF	TGTGCCAGCAGCTCGACAGGGCAGAACACTGAAGCTTTCTTT
.	.	TRBV6-6	TRBJ1-1	CASMRQPNTEAFF	TGTGCCAGCATGAGACAGCCGAACACTGAAGCTTTCTTT
.	.	TRBV5-1	TRBJ1-6	CASSINGEINSPLHF	TGCGCCAGCAGCATTAACGGAGAGATCAATTCACCCCTCCACTTT
.	.	TRBV6-5	TRBJ1-2	CASTGGVNYGYTF	TGTGCCAGCACCGGGGGGGTTAACTATGGCTACACCTTC
.	TRBD1	TRBV9	TRBJ2-5	CASSVGQGSETQYF	TGTGCCAGCAGCGTCGGACAGGGTAGCGAGACCCAGTACTTC